This T cell receptor (beta chain) was documented in a study of blood T cell repertoires in COVID-19. Across the whole study: From T cells, B-cell-depleted T cells, or PBMCs came the material, which was cDNA or gDNA.

Authors' data handling: Estimated nucleated cell counts came from reference gene primer amplification. The repertoire was sequenced with immunoSEQ multiplex PCR; TCRdb's copy has only in-frame clones and lacks some. That table is the source of V, J and clone size, and D and trimming were worked out from the DNA. The table lists about 420,000 clones, about 87% of them singletons. CDR3 length: 14 residues. Germline V gene sequence: CDR1 KGHDR, CDR2 SFDVKD. The germline V and J ends were trimmed by 4 bases and 4 bases, with 10 bases remaining between them. Sequenced: peripheral blood. The sequence was obtained from a man aged 18 to 29 with COVID-19, enrolled during active disease. The J gene is TRBJ1-5, the V gene TRBV24-1; a weak D match, TRBD1 (5 bases). The CDR3 DNA sequence: TGTGCCACCAGTGACACACAGGTAAATCAGCCCCAGCATTTT. Amino acids: CATSDTQVNQPQHF.